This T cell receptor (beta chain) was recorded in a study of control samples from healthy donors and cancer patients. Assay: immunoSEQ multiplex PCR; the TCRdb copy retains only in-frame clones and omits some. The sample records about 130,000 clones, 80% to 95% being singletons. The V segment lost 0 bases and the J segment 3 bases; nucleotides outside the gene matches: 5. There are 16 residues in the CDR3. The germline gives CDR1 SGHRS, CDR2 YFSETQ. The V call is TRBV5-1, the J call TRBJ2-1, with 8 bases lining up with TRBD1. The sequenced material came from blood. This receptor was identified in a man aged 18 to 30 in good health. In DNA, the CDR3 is TGCGCCAGCAGCTTGGCCGGGACAGGCTACTACAATGAGCAGTTCTTC. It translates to CASSLAGTGYYNEQFF.